This T cell receptor (beta chain) was sequenced for a study of blood T cell repertoires in COVID-19. Study-wide context: The study drew acute and convalescent COVID-19 samples from the United States, Italy and Spain. The cDNA or gDNA used as material had been derived from T cells, B-cell-depleted T cells, or PBMCs.

Under the authors' procedure: Nucleated cell counts were estimated from reference gene primer amplification. Generated by immunoSEQ multiplex PCR, the TCRdb table keeps only in-frame clones and is missing some. That table supplies the V and J calls and clone size; D and trimming were determined from the DNA. The table records over 200,000 clones, 70% to 90% of them present only once. Trimming removed 3 bases at V and 6 bases at J, with 14 bases between. Germline V gives CDR1 SQVTM, CDR2 ANQGSEA. The CDR3 covers 13 residues. Sequences were obtained from peripheral blood. This chain uses TRBV29-1 with TRBJ1-1; D gene uncertain. This receptor was taken from a woman in her 30s with acute or convalescent COVID-19. The CDR3 nucleotides read TGCAGCGTTGATGAACCCATGGGCCCTGAAGCTTTCTTT. Amino acids: CSVDEPMGPEAFF.